The T cell receptor beta chain under discussion was sequenced for a study of T cell responses to AZD1222 COVID-19 vaccine. Produced via immunoSEQ multiplex PCR; TCRdb's table is partial and in-frame only. The sample carries 150,000 to 200,000 clones, less than 95% recorded once. The CDR3 contains 13 residues. Germline V gene lookup returns CDR1 SGHNT and CDR2 YYREEE (reference sequence). V gave up 2 bases and J gave up 8 bases, with 11 bases separating them. The sample in question was peripheral blood, obtained on day 0 of AZD1222 vaccination. The source of this sequence is an adult in good health. The chain combines TRBV5-4 with TRBJ1-5; D not certain. The CDR3 nucleotides read TGTGCCAGCAGCTTAGGACCACTGGAGCCCCAGCATTTT. This encodes CASSLGPLEPQHF.